This entry lists 10 T cell receptor beta chains sequenced from one sample in a study of T cell responses to AZD1222 COVID-19 vaccine (dated by TCRdb to the early 2020s). The sample's time point label is to be understood as: baseline before first vaccination. The library came from the immunoSEQ multiplex PCR assay. TCRdb obtained this table from immuneACCESS and retained in-frame rearrangements with V and J assigned. These tables miss some clones; where compared with another copy, unresolved V genes account for less than half of the shortfall, and the remainder is unexplained. This sample holds tens of thousands of clones; about 82% were observed only once. 8% to 10% of the sample is in the top ten clones. The sample here was peripheral blood, taken on day 0 of AZD1222 vaccination. These receptors all stem from an adult in good health.

V usage is TRBV27 and J usage is TRBJ2-1; 8 bases map to TRBD2. Germline V gene sequence: CDR1 MNHEY, CDR2 SMNVEV (reference sequence). This CDR3 region has 15 residues. With V trimmed by 4 bases and J by 8 bases, 10 bases remained unmatched. CDR3 DNA: TGTGCCAGCAGTTCGGCCGGGACTAGTAGCGATGAGCAGTTCTTC. This translates into CASSSAGTSSDEQFF.

The chain joins TRBV28 to TRBJ1-6; 11 nucleotides line up with TRBD1. Germline V lookup: CDR1 MDHEN, CDR2 SYDVKM. The CDR3 loop spans 16 amino acids. V shed 8 bases and J 5 bases; nucleotides not matched to a gene: 8. The CDR3 coding sequence is TGTGCCAGCGGAGCTGGGACAGGGGGGAATAATTCACCCCTCCACTTT. Translating it yields CASGAGTGGNNSPLHF.

This clone is a singleton in its sample. The chain recombines TRBV7-6 with TRBJ2-5; 9 bases map to TRBD2. The CDR3 runs to 16 residues. J lost 5 bases, V lost 4 bases, and 11 bases had no gene match. The germline V gene encodes CDR1 SGHVS and CDR2 FNYEAQ. This chain's CDR3 is CASSSGTSRPRETQYF. The CDR3 DNA follows: TGTGCCAGCAGCTCCGGGACTAGCCGTCCTCGGGAGACCCAGTACTTC.

This chain joins TRBV19 and TRBJ1-2; 9 bases match TRBD1. The V and J ends lost 4 bases and 2 bases, in that order; junction bases with no gene match: 8. In germline, CDR1 is LNHDA, CDR2 SQIVND (reference sequence). This CDR3 comprises 16 residues. The CDR3 spells CASSSPAGTGNYGYTF. CDR3 nucleotides: TGTGCCAGTAGTAGCCCCGCCGGGACAGGGAACTATGGCTACACCTTC.

The chain recombines TRBV19 with TRBJ2-1, with 7 bases identical to TRBD2. This CDR3 contains 17 residues. CDR1 LNHDA and CDR2 SQIVND come from the germline V gene (reference sequence). The trim removed 3 bases at V and 2 bases at J, leaving 10 bases unmatched. The CDR3, as DNA: TGTGCCAGTAGTATTAGGCTTCTAGCGGACACCTACAATGAGCAGTTCTTC. This gives the protein CASSIRLLADTYNEQFF.

CDR3 in amino acids: CASSLTSGETQYF. DNA of the CDR3: TGTGCCAGCAGCTTAACCTCAGGAGAGACCCAGTACTTC. The V and J genes are TRBV7-9 and TRBJ2-5; D unclear. The germline CDR1 and CDR2 sequences are SEHNR and FQNEAQ (reference sequence). The CDR3 length is 13 residues. V lost 2 bases and J lost 4, with 8 bases in between.

CDR3 residues: CASRENRERGTEAFF. DNA of the CDR3: TGTGCCAGCAGGGAGAACAGGGAGCGAGGCACTGAAGCTTTCTTT. The chain carries TRBV2 and TRBJ1-1; a possible D gene is TRBD1 (6 bases). CDR1 SNHLY and CDR2 FYNNEI come from the germline V gene. This CDR3 spans 15 amino acids. V dropped 6 bases and J dropped 4 bases, with 18 bases sitting between them.

This sequence joins TRBV10-3 and TRBJ1-3; 11 bases are shared with TRBD1. Germline-derived CDR1 and CDR2 are ENHRY and SYGVKD. The CDR3 has 17 amino acids. The ends lost 5 bases at V and 3 bases at J; junction bases unmatched: 9. This CDR3 reads CAISPDRGLRLGNTIYF. Written as DNA, the CDR3 is TGTGCCATCAGTCCGGACAGGGGGCTTCGCCTTGGAAACACCATATATTTT.

V is TRBV10-1 and J is TRBJ2-3; D gene unclear. Germline CDR1 is WNHNN and CDR2 is SYGVQD (reference sequence). The germline V and J ends were trimmed by 4 bases and 1 base, with 9 bases remaining between them. The CDR3 covers 14 residues. The CDR3 loop is CASSGPGGTDTQYF. The CDR3 DNA reads TGCGCCAGCAGTGGGCCTGGAGGCACAGATACGCAGTATTTT.

The genes are TRBV13 and TRBJ1-1, with 8 bases matching TRBD1. The V gene end was trimmed by 1 base and the J gene end by 7 bases; junction bases not matched to a gene: 17. This CDR3 spans 18 amino acids. The V gene's germline CDR1 is PRHDT and CDR2 FYEKMQ (reference sequence). CDR3 sequence: CASSLEGGTGGLGGEAFF. DNA of the CDR3: TGTGCCAGCAGCTTAGAGGGCGGAACAGGGGGTTTAGGGGGTGAAGCTTTCTTT.